The 30 T cell receptor beta chains presented below share a single source sample, sequenced in a study of Tregs in tolerant kidney transplant recipients. Only in-frame clones appear in the TCRdb table, and some are missing; sequencing was by immunoSEQ multiplex PCR. Among approximately 41,000 clones, less than 97% were seen once, and the ten largest hold 0.37%. Antigens of these TCRs are unknown. Sequences were obtained from Tregs from blood cultured with allogeneic cells. These receptors came from a human donor in good health.

V and J are TRBV7-8 and TRBJ2-5, with a weak D call TRBD2 (6 bases). Deletions cut 8 bases from V and 1 base from J, with 11 bases between. Germline V gene lookup returns CDR1 SGHVS and CDR2 FQNEAQ. This CDR3 has 13 residues. The CDR3 sequence is CASARERQETQYF. The CDR3 DNA reads TGTGCCAGCGCCCGGGAGCGCCAAGAGACCCAGTACTTC.

This clone is a singleton in its sample. J is TRBJ1-5 and V is TRBV14; possibly TRBD1 for D (6 bases). V lost 1 base, J lost 10 bases, and 11 bases lay in between. This CDR3 is built from 13 residues. In germline, CDR1 is SGHDN, CDR2 FVKESK. CDR3: CASSQVSGAPQHF. CDR3 bases: TGTGCCAGCAGCCAAGTATCAGGGGCTCCCCAGCATTTT.

The chain combines TRBV27 with TRBJ2-4; D gene uncertain. The CDR3 is 15 residues long. V lost 6 bases, J lost 0 bases, and 12 bases lay in between. Germline V gene data show CDR1 as MNHEY and CDR2 as SMNVEV (reference sequence). This CDR3 reads CASSLAPVAKNIQYF. The CDR3 nucleotides are TGTGCCAGCAGCCTCGCGCCCGTAGCCAAAAACATTCAGTACTTC.

The chain has TRBV7-2 and TRBJ2-7, with 11 bases fitting TRBD2. Germline trimming cut 6 bases from V and 2 bases from J; bases unmatched to any gene: 6. Germline CDR1 and CDR2: SGHTA and FQGNSA. This CDR3 comprises 15 residues. The CDR3 is CASSTGTSGTYEQYF. In DNA, the CDR3 is TGTGCCAGCAGTACCGGGACTAGCGGCACCTACGAGCAGTACTTC.

This clone appeared once. The chain couples TRBV7-9 to TRBJ2-5; 10 nucleotides agree with TRBD2. The CDR3 loop spans 17 amino acids. The V and J ends lost 2 bases and 1 base, in that order; junction bases with no gene match: 7. Germline V gene sequence: CDR1 SEHNR, CDR2 FQNEAQ (reference sequence). The CDR3: CASSLKGLAGGQETQYF. The CDR3 DNA sequence: TGTGCCAGCAGCTTAAAGGGTTTAGCGGGGGGCCAAGAGACCCAGTACTTC.

This clone has just a few counts. V usage is TRBV27 and J usage is TRBJ1-2; TRBD1 matches 8 bases. Germline-derived CDR1 and CDR2 are MNHEY and SMNVEV (reference sequence). This CDR3 spans 16 amino acids. V shed 6 bases and J 3 bases; nucleotides not matched to a gene: 12. CDR3 region: CASRSGQGGGYYGYTF. CDR3 coding DNA: TGTGCCAGCAGGTCCGGACAGGGTGGAGGGTACTATGGCTACACCTTC.

The chain uses TRBV5-1 and TRBJ2-3, with D possibly called TRBD1 or TRBD2 (7 bases each). Trimming cost V 4 bases and J 6 bases, with 18 bases left between them. The CDR3 loop spans 15 amino acids. Germline loops: CDR1 SGHRS, CDR2 YFSETQ. This CDR3 is CASSPGGQRRDTQYF. The CDR3 DNA sequence: TGCGCCAGCAGCCCGGGGGGACAGAGGAGGGATACGCAGTATTTT.

V is TRBV6-1 and J is TRBJ2-5; possible D gene TRBD2, 7 bases. V was clipped by 5 bases and J by 4 bases, with 17 bases between them. Germline V lookup: CDR1 MNHNS, CDR2 SASEGT. CDR3 length: 15 amino acids. The CDR3 sequence is CASSRVGGPLETQYF. Here the CDR3 DNA reads TGTGCCAGCAGTAGGGTGGGGGGGCCTTTAGAGACCCAGTACTTC.

This sequence joins TRBV5-1 and TRBJ1-2; D possibly corresponds to TRBD1 (6 bases). The V gene lost 0 bases and the J gene lost 0 bases, with 9 bases spanning the gap. Germline V gene data show CDR1 as SGHRS and CDR2 as YFSETQ. This CDR3 region has 15 residues. For the CDR3, the DNA is TGCGCCAGCAGCTTGGGGACAGCCACTAACTATGGCTACACCTTC. This gives the protein CASSLGTATNYGYTF. Supplemented by reference TRBV5-1 and TRBJ1-2, the full variable domain reads KAGVTQTPRYLIKTRGQQVTLSCSPISGHRSVSWYQQTPGQGLQFLFEYFSETQRNKGNFPGRFSGRQFSNSRSEMNVSTLELGDSALYLCASSLGTATNYGYTFGSGTRLTVV.

V usage is TRBV27 and J usage is TRBJ1-5; D not resolved. The V and J ends lost 5 bases and 4 bases respectively, with 15 bases between them. There are 15 residues in the CDR3. Germline CDR1 and CDR2: MNHEY and SMNVEV (reference sequence). The CDR3 spells CASSLDPRGNQPQHF. The CDR3 DNA reads TGTGCCAGCAGTCTGGACCCCAGAGGGAATCAGCCCCAGCATTTT.

The V gene is TRBV5-1, the J gene TRBJ2-7, with D perhaps matching TRBD2 (5 bases). The germline gives CDR1 SGHRS, CDR2 YFSETQ. CDR3 length equals 13 residues. Trimming cost V 2 bases and J 2 bases, with 8 bases left between them. The CDR3 region has the DNA TGCGCCAGCAGCTTCACGGGAACCTACGAGCAGTACTTC. As protein: CASSFTGTYEQYF.

The rearrangement joins TRBV6-1 to TRBJ1-4, with D possibly TRBD1 on 5 matching bases. Deletions cut 4 bases from V and 7 bases from J, with 10 bases between. The V gene's germline CDR1 is MNHNS and CDR2 SASEGT. The CDR3 sequence is 13 residues long. The CDR3 DNA reads TGTGCCAGCAGTGGCCGCGGGGGTGAAAAACTGTTTTTT. Translated: CASSGRGGEKLFF.

The rearrangement joins TRBV5-6 to TRBJ2-1; 14 bases line up with TRBD2. The CDR3 spans 15 residues. The germline CDR1 and CDR2 sequences are SGHDT and YYEEEE. With 6 bases clipped from V and 8 bases from J, the junction kept 7 bases outside the gene matches. CDR3 loop: CASIPGTSGSYEQFF. As DNA, the CDR3 is TGTGCCAGCATTCCCGGGACTAGCGGGAGCTATGAGCAGTTCTTC.

The chain combines TRBV5-4 with TRBJ2-5; a possible D gene is TRBD2 (6 bases). This CDR3 has 14 residues. In germline, CDR1 is SGHNT, CDR2 YYREEE (reference sequence). The V end was cut by 4 bases, the J end by 0 bases, with 10 bases between. As DNA, the CDR3 is TGTGCCAGCAGCCCGACTAGGGACCAAGAGACCCAGTACTTC. Translation gives CASSPTRDQETQYF.

This chain connects TRBV7-8 to TRBJ1-1, with no clear D. Germline CDR1 reads SGHVS; CDR2 reads FQNEAQ. This CDR3 region has 13 residues. V lost 4 bases, J lost 4 bases, and 10 bases lay in between. The DNA for the CDR3 is TGTGCCAGCAGCTCCCGACTTGGCACTGAAGCTTTCTTT. Its protein product is CASSSRLGTEAFF.

V gene TRBV5-1 combines with J gene TRBJ1-3; 9 nucleotides align to TRBD1. CDR1 and CDR2 (germline): SGHRS, YFSETQ. Trimming took 2 bases from V and 3 from J; bases not matched to a gene: 3. The CDR3 extends over 15 amino acids. CDR3: CASSLQGADGNTIYF. Written as DNA, the CDR3 is TGCGCCAGCAGCTTACAGGGGGCGGATGGAAACACCATATATTTT.

The J gene is TRBJ2-5, the V gene TRBV5-6; 9 nucleotides line up with TRBD1. The CDR3 has 15 amino acids. V shed 0 bases and J 5 bases; nucleotides not matched to a gene: 5. Germline CDR1 and CDR2: SGHDT and YYEEEE. Here the CDR3 reads CASSLDRGRWETQYF. CDR3 in DNA: TGTGCCAGCAGCTTGGACAGGGGGCGGTGGGAGACCCAGTACTTC.

The chain is built from TRBV7-2 and TRBJ2-3; maybe TRBD2 (5 bases). The CDR3 is 14 residues long. The V gene lost 2 bases and the J gene lost 8 bases, with 14 bases spanning the gap. In germline, CDR1 is SGHTA, CDR2 FQGNSA. This CDR3 is CASSLSLMGSTQYF. The CDR3 bases are TGTGCCAGCAGCTTATCCTTGATGGGGAGTACGCAGTATTTT.

The chain links TRBV29-1 to TRBJ1-2; D is unclear. V lost 4 bases, J lost 0 bases, and 9 bases lay in between. CDR1 SQVTM and CDR2 ANQGSEA come from the germline V gene. This CDR3 contains 13 residues. For the CDR3, the DNA is TGCAGCGTTGTCGACTTTTCTAACTATGGCTACACCTTC. This gives the protein CSVVDFSNYGYTF.

The V call is TRBV10-3, the J call TRBJ2-7; D ambiguous. This CDR3 is built from 11 residues. V shed 6 bases and J shed 7 bases, with 10 bases lying between them. In germline, CDR1 is ENHRY, CDR2 SYGVKD. CDR3 region: CAISRTGEQYF. Here the CDR3 DNA reads TGTGCCATCAGCCGGACCGGGGAGCAGTACTTC.

The DNA of the CDR3 is TGCGCCAGCAGCTTGGCGGACACCGGGGAGCTGTTTTTT. Protein sequence: CASSLADTGELFF. The rearrangement joins TRBV5-1 to TRBJ2-2; D not resolved. Germline V gene lookup returns CDR1 SGHRS and CDR2 YFSETQ. Trimming stripped 0 bases from V and 3 bases from J, with 3 bases between. This CDR3 is 13 amino acids long.

V and J are TRBV27 and TRBJ2-1, with TRBD1 as a possible D gene (6 bases). Germline V lookup: CDR1 MNHEY, CDR2 SMNVEV (reference sequence). Trimming removed 5 bases at V and 3 bases at J, with 17 bases between. The CDR3 has 16 residues. CDR3 region: CASSRTGTTFYNEQFF. CDR3 DNA sequence: TGTGCCAGCAGTAGAACCGGGACAACCTTCTACAATGAGCAGTTCTTC.

The chain is built from TRBV7-9 and TRBJ1-2, with unresolved D. The ends were cut back, 5 bases at V and 4 bases at J, with 11 bases in the middle. This CDR3 contains 13 residues. CDR1 is SEHNR, CDR2 FQNEAQ, per germline (reference sequence). The CDR3 coding sequence is TGTGCCAGCAGCCTTGAGAGTCCCTATGGCTACACCTTC. Translated: CASSLESPYGYTF. Full variable domain (missing parts from reference TRBV7-9 and TRBJ1-2): DTGVSQNPRHKITKRGQNVTFRCDPISEHNRLYWYRQTLGQGPEFLTYFQNEAQLEKSRLLSDRFSAERPKGSFSTLEIQRTEQGDSAMYLCASSLESPYGYTFGSGTRLTVV.

The J gene is TRBJ1-1, the V gene TRBV18; no reliable D call. The CDR3 extends over 12 amino acids. V was shortened by 3 bases and J by 5 bases, with 7 bases between the two germline ends. Germline CDR1 reads KGHSH; CDR2 reads LQKENI. CDR3 protein: CASSPLRTEAFF. CDR3 in DNA: TGTGCCAGCTCACCCCTAAGGACTGAAGCTTTCTTT.

The chain carries TRBV5-1 and TRBJ2-5; D remains unclear. Trimming pared 4 bases from V and 0 bases from J, leaving 10 bases between. The CDR3 sequence is 14 residues long. Germline-derived CDR1 and CDR2 are SGHRS and YFSETQ. Here the CDR3 DNA reads TGCGCCAGCAGCGCCGGGTCCTACCAAGAGACCCAGTACTTC. Translated: CASSAGSYQETQYF.

V and J are TRBV9 and TRBJ2-5, with D possibly being TRBD2 (6 bases). CDR1 SGDLS and CDR2 YYNGEE come from the germline V gene. CDR3 length: 17 amino acids. With 0 bases removed from V and 6 bases from J, the gap between germline ends came to 21 bases. CDR3 nucleotides: TGTGCCAGCAGCGTAGCACCGCGGGGAGGTAGGGAGAAGACCCAGTACTTC. It is translated as CASSVAPRGGREKTQYF.

This chain joins TRBV5-1 and TRBJ2-2; unclear D gene. The ends were cut back, 4 bases at V and 4 bases at J, with 14 bases in the middle. There are 15 residues in the CDR3. Germline V gene sequence: CDR1 SGHRS, CDR2 YFSETQ. CDR3 DNA sequence: TGCGCCAGCAGCATGGGCCTTACCGGCACCGGGGAGCTGTTTTTT. Encoded protein: CASSMGLTGTGELFF. Supplemented by reference TRBV5-1 and TRBJ2-2, the full variable domain reads KAGVTQTPRYLIKTRGQQVTLSCSPISGHRSVSWYQQTPGQGLQFLFEYFSETQRNKGNFPGRFSGRQFSNSRSEMNVSTLELGDSALYLCASSMGLTGTGELFFGEGSRLTVL.

CDR3 coding DNA: TGTGCCAGCAGAAGACCGGGACAGTCGTACGAGCAGTACTTC. Its protein product is CASRRPGQSYEQYF. The genes are TRBV6-6 and TRBJ2-7; 7 bases map to TRBD1. This CDR3 comprises 14 residues. Germline CDR1 reads MNHNY; CDR2 reads SVGAGI (reference sequence). Trimming took 6 bases from V and 4 from J; bases not matched to a gene: 9.

The chain combines TRBV6-1 with TRBJ1-2; D ambiguous. Germline lookup yields CDR1 MNHNS and CDR2 SASEGT. The CDR3 length is 14 residues. V lost 5 bases and J 4 bases, leaving 14 bases between the germline ends. The CDR3, as DNA: TGTGCCAGCAGTCTTGTGGTAGGTGGCTATGGCTACACCTTC. Translation: CASSLVVGGYGYTF.

This chain joins TRBV30 and TRBJ1-2; 7 nucleotides agree with TRBD1. This CDR3 has 14 amino acids. After removal of 5 bases from V and 2 bases from J, the junction contained 8 bases not matched to a gene. Germline values: CDR1 GTSNPN, CDR2 SVGIG (reference sequence). The DNA for the CDR3 is TGTGCCTGGTCCCTGGCAGGGGGAAACTATGGCTACACCTTC. Residues: CAWSLAGGNYGYTF.